What follows are 15 T cell receptor beta chains derived from one specimen sequenced in a study of shared clonotypes between healthy human individuals. CD45RO negativity and positive selection for CCR7 defined naive CD8 cells, a population that excluded terminally differentiated effector memory CD45RA+ cells. This table comes from immunoSEQ multiplex PCR, and its TCRdb copy is limited to in-frame clones, with some not included. The repertoire holds roughly 2 million clones, with about 95% as singletons. The sequenced sample consisted of naive CD8+ T cells sorted from blood. These receptors came from a man between 18 and 35 years old in good health.

The V and J genes are TRBV28 and TRBJ1-2, with a possible D match to TRBD1 (5 bases). Germline CDR1 reads MDHEN; CDR2 reads SYDVKM. CDR3 length equals 15 residues. Trimming left V 3 bases short and J 0 bases short, with 11 bases between. The CDR3 sequence is CASSFPRDANYGYTF. The DNA of the CDR3 is TGTGCCAGCAGTTTTCCCAGGGACGCTAACTATGGCTACACCTTC.

This clone was observed once. The V gene is TRBV7-6, the J gene TRBJ2-1; 7 bases are shared with TRBD2. This CDR3 is 15 amino acids long. Trimming cost V 1 base and J 5 bases; bases outside gene matches: 5. Germline V gives CDR1 SGHVS, CDR2 FNYEAQ. In DNA form, the CDR3 reads TGTGCCAGCAGCTTAGGGCTAGCGGCCAACAATGAGCAGTTCTTC. It translates to CASSLGLAANNEQFF. Full variable domain (outside the CDR3, taken from reference TRBV7-6 and TRBJ2-1): GAGVSQSPRYKVTKRGQDVALRCDPISGHVSLYWYRQALGQGPEFLTYFNYEAQQDKSGLPNDRFSAERPEGSISTLTIQRTEQRDSAMYRCASSLGLAANNEQFFGPGTRLTVL.

The J gene is TRBJ1-2, the V gene TRBV6-1, with D possibly TRBD1 on 5 matching bases. There are 15 residues in the CDR3. CDR1 and CDR2 (germline): MNHNS, SASEGT. Deletions cut 7 bases from V and 3 bases from J, with 18 bases between. The CDR3: CASTLDHRSHYGYTF. The DNA of the CDR3 is TGTGCCAGCACGTTGGACCACAGGAGCCACTATGGCTACACCTTC.

About this clone itself: This sample also contains other DNA sequences that code for the same CDR3. The chain is built from TRBV11-2 and TRBJ2-3; D is unresolved. V dropped 0 bases and J dropped 3 bases, with 4 bases sitting between them. Looked up from germline, CDR1 is SGHAT and CDR2 is FQNNGV. This CDR3 has 13 amino acids. This CDR3 reads CASSLDLTDTQYF. Written as DNA, the CDR3 is TGTGCCAGCAGCTTAGATTTGACAGATACGCAGTATTTT.

The chain uses TRBV7-2 and TRBJ2-1; weak D call: TRBD2 (6 bases). Per germline, CDR1 SGHTA and CDR2 FQGNSA. The CDR3 runs 17 residues. V was pared by 3 bases and J by 4 bases, with 19 bases between. The CDR3 protein is CASSFSGLAFKYNEQFF. For the CDR3, the DNA is TGTGCCAGCAGCTTCTCCGGGCTAGCGTTCAAATACAATGAGCAGTTCTTC.

The chain links TRBV5-6 to TRBJ2-5; TRBD2 might be the D (6 bases). V shed 4 bases and J shed 3 bases, with 10 bases lying between them. There are 13 residues in the CDR3. Germline V gene data show CDR1 as SGHDT and CDR2 as YYEEEE. The CDR3 is CASSIGTEETQYF. The CDR3 bases are TGTGCCAGCAGCATCGGGACTGAAGAGACCCAGTACTTC.

The chain recombines TRBV5-4 with TRBJ1-2; maybe TRBD1 (6 bases). Trimming left V 4 bases short and J 7 bases short, with 20 bases between. There are 15 residues in the CDR3. Looked up from germline, CDR1 is SGHNT and CDR2 is YYREEE (reference sequence). The CDR3, as DNA: TGTGCCAGCAGCGCCAGGGGAGGGCAAGTCTTTGGCTACACCTTC. Residues: CASSARGGQVFGYTF.

The gene calls are TRBV6-1 and TRBJ1-2; D is unclear. The CDR3 covers 16 residues. Trimming took off 3 bases at V and 4 bases at J, with 18 bases between the two ends. The V gene's germline CDR1 is MNHNS and CDR2 SASEGT. Here the CDR3 DNA reads TGTGCCAGCAGTGATACACCAGCCGGAGGAACCTATGGCTACACCTTC. It yields the protein CASSDTPAGGTYGYTF.

Comments on this clone: Additional DNA sequences in this sample encode the identical CDR3. The CDR3, as DNA: TGTGCCAGCAGCTTAACGGGATTACAAGAGACCCAGTACTTC. Translated, it gives CASSLTGLQETQYF. The genes are TRBV5-4 and TRBJ2-5; tentative D call: TRBD2 (5 bases). Trimming stripped 2 bases from V and 2 bases from J, with 10 bases between. This CDR3 has 14 residues. Germline CDR1 reads SGHNT; CDR2 reads YYREEE (reference sequence).

The chain carries TRBV2 and TRBJ1-4, with TRBD1 matching over 8 bases. The J segment lost 8 bases and the V segment lost 4 bases, leaving 3 bases of the junction unmatched. The CDR3 is 13 residues long. The germline gives CDR1 SNHLY, CDR2 FYNNEI. The CDR3 DNA sequence: TGTGCCAGCAGTGCACAGGGGGTCGAAAAACTGTTTTTT. Amino acid sequence: CASSAQGVEKLFF.

The DNA for the CDR3 is TGTGCCAGCAGTCATGGCGGCCAGCGGGACTACGAGCAGTACTTC. It translates to CASSHGGQRDYEQYF. The chain has TRBV7-2 and TRBJ2-7; 7 nucleotides match TRBD2. CDR1 SGHTA and CDR2 FQGNSA come from the germline V gene. Trimming cost V 6 bases and J 3 bases; bases outside gene matches: 11. The CDR3 covers 15 residues.

The V call is TRBV7-6, the J call TRBJ2-7; D is uncertain. The CDR3 is 12 residues long. V lost 4 bases to trimming and J lost 4 bases, with 8 bases between them. Looked up from germline, CDR1 is SGHVS and CDR2 is FNYEAQ. CDR3: CASSSLGYEQYF. DNA of the CDR3: TGTGCCAGCAGCTCCCTAGGGTACGAGCAGTACTTC.

V usage is TRBV5-6 and J usage is TRBJ2-7; unclear D gene. The CDR3 runs 13 residues. Trimming left V 4 bases short and J 0 bases short, with 8 bases between. Germline CDR1 and CDR2: SGHDT and YYEEEE. This CDR3 is CASSTTSSYEQYF. The CDR3, as DNA: TGTGCCAGCAGCACCACGAGCTCCTACGAGCAGTACTTC.

This sequence joins TRBV6-5 and TRBJ2-1; 12 nucleotides line up with TRBD2. The CDR3 loop spans 15 amino acids. V gave up 7 bases and J gave up 4 bases; unmatched junction bases: 5. In germline, CDR1 is MNHEY, CDR2 SVGAGI. The CDR3 nucleotides read TGTGCCAGCACCACGACTAGCGGGGGATACAATGAGCAGTTCTTC. Residues: CASTTTSGGYNEQFF.

The chain recombines TRBV27 with TRBJ2-7, with D possibly TRBD2 on 7 matching bases. The CDR3 consists of 15 residues. Trimming removed 2 bases at V and 5 bases at J, with 16 bases between. From germline, CDR1 is MNHEY and CDR2 SMNVEV (reference sequence). CDR3 sequence reads: CASSLLRGGGDEQYF. In DNA form, the CDR3 reads TGTGCCAGCAGTTTACTGAGGGGCGGGGGCGACGAGCAGTACTTC.